These T cell receptor beta chains were read from a single sample in a study of cytomegalovirus exposure and HLA in healthy donors. Repertoires were generated with immunoSEQ multiplex PCR, while TCRdb's copy carries only in-frame clones and drops some. The sample consists of around 93,000 clones, approximately 72% of them appearing once. The sequenced sample consisted of PBMCs. The receptors were sampled from a woman aged 35 to 49 in good health and CMV-seronegative. Each CDR3 is given with its conserved first and last residue. Expanded clones are given a class, and other clones once, few, many or no size at all.

size	V	J	CDR3
few	TRBV5-1	TRBJ2-7	CASRRDRGYEQYF
few	TRBV6-5	TRBJ2-7	CASSPGLAGGWYF
-	TRBV5-4	TRBJ1-5	CASSLGQKLTGNQPQHF
few	TRBV27	TRBJ2-4	CASSSNTPGLAGGIQYF
-	TRBV18	TRBJ1-4	CASSPAGQGAGKLFF
-	TRBV5-1	TRBJ2-5	CASSPRPAGAGQETQYF
-	TRBV28	TRBJ1-3	CASSWTGGNTIYF
-	TRBV27	TRBJ2-7	CASSFSDPGQNEQYF
-	TRBV10-3	TRBJ2-3	CAISESNQDRGFSDTQYF
-	TRBV9	TRBJ1-3	CASSVGGRSSGNTIYF
once	TRBV6-6	TRBJ2-1	CASSYRSGRVNEQLF
-	TRBV19	TRBJ1-1	CASSMFRVWANTEAFF
-	TRBV6-8	TRBJ1-2	CANPRQGPNYGYTF
-	TRBV19	TRBJ1-1	CASSMSAILAGEAFF
-	TRBV28	TRBJ1-5	CASSWGDYNQPQHF
-	TRBV7-9	TRBJ1-4	CASSLPTGLNEKLFF
-	TRBV2	-	CASSVGSGYEQYF
-	TRBV6-1	TRBJ2-1	CASHTSGGYNEQFF
-	TRBV5-1	TRBJ1-2	CASSLIPAAEYGYTF
-	TRBV2	TRBJ2-7	CASSEVDRNSYEQYF
-	TRBV2	TRBJ1-5	CASSEFMYSNQPQHF
few	TRBV5-1	TRBJ2-3	CASSLGDREFDTQYF
-	TRBV19	TRBJ2-2	CASNHGQLANTGELFF
once	TRBV4-1	TRBJ2-4	CASSHGVTGAKNIQYF
-	TRBV19	TRBJ2-6	CASSTQGTGFGANVLTF
-	TRBV27	TRBJ2-1	CASSSTLAGGYNEQFF
-	TRBV5-6	-	CASGQAYEQYF
few	TRBV6-5	TRBJ1-2	CASGQGAGYTF
-	TRBV28	TRBJ1-3	CASSLDGPGNTIYF
-	TRBV29-1	TRBJ2-5	CSVHPGNQETQYF
few	TRBV27	TRBJ1-1	CASYPGGGRRTEAFF
-	TRBV2	TRBJ2-2	CASRDLGPGELFF
-	TRBV27	TRBJ2-7	CASLRQGSYEQYF
-	TRBV7-9	TRBJ1-3	CSSSAPGDTIYF
-	TRBV2	TRBJ1-2	CASTLSRHELSGYTF
-	TRBV5-6	TRBJ2-2	CASSLAKAGLSTYTGELFF
-	TRBV7-9	TRBJ2-1	CASSSLAGGNEQFF
-	TRBV5-1	TRBJ2-3	CASSFRPGADTQYF
-	TRBV28	TRBJ1-2	CASSQGGFYGYTF
-	TRBV19	TRBJ2-7	CASSIVPGDSYEQYF
-	TRBV5-1	TRBJ2-7	CASSFGGTGSYEQYF
-	TRBV27	TRBJ2-7	CASSSGQGRDEQYF
-	TRBV18	TRBJ1-1	CASSLLTGSLNTEAFF
-	TRBV7-9	TRBJ1-5	CASSLSLQGISNQPQHF
-	TRBV5-1	TRBJ2-5	CASSLARGETQYF
-	TRBV6-4	TRBJ1-5	CASSDFPGQPQHF